The next 23 T cell receptor beta chains were all read from a single sample in a study of cytomegalovirus exposure and HLA in healthy donors. Using immunoSEQ multiplex PCR, the repertoire was profiled, and TCRdb retains in-frame clones only, with some absent. The table has 150,000 to 200,000 clones, roughly nine tenths seen once. Sequenced: PBMCs. These receptors were taken from a woman under 40 in good health and CMV-seronegative.

This sequence joins TRBV4-3 and TRBJ1-2; D unclear. Trimming shortened V by 1 base and J by 4 bases, and 13 bases separated the two germline ends. The CDR3 spans 15 residues. The V gene's germline CDR1 is LGHNA and CDR2 YSLEER. CDR3 loop: CASSQVGQESYGYTF. CDR3 in DNA: TGCGCCAGCAGCCAAGTCGGGCAGGAAAGCTATGGCTACACCTTC.

The genes are TRBV14 and TRBJ2-7, with 14 bases that match TRBD2. V gave up 3 bases and J gave up 5 bases; unmatched junction bases: 12. Germline V gives CDR1 SGHDN, CDR2 FVKESK. This CDR3 has 18 residues. The CDR3, as DNA: TGTGCCAGCAGCCACTGGAGACTAGCGGGAGGGGACCGGGACGAGCAGTACTTC. It codes for CASSHWRLAGGDRDEQYF.

J is TRBJ1-5 and V is TRBV15; a weak D match, TRBD1 (5 bases). The germline gives CDR1 LNHNV, CDR2 YYDKDF (reference sequence). V lost 1 base and J lost 0, with 10 bases in between. There are 16 residues in the CDR3. The DNA for the CDR3 is TGTGCCACCAGCAGAGGCATCAGGGATAGCAATCAGCCCCAGCATTTT. Protein: CATSRGIRDSNQPQHF.

The chain recombines TRBV11-1 with TRBJ2-5, with TRBD1 matching over 11 bases. Germline V gene lookup returns CDR1 SGHAT and CDR2 FQDESV (reference sequence). V shed 5 bases, J shed 5 bases, and the junction held 7 bases outside the gene matches. The CDR3 sequence is 15 residues long. The CDR3 protein is CASSPDRGRGETQYF. DNA for the CDR3: TGTGCCAGCAGCCCGGACAGGGGGCGCGGGGAGACCCAGTACTTC.

The chain is built from TRBV5-6 and TRBJ1-1; D is unresolved. V gave up 0 bases and J gave up 4 bases, with 10 bases separating them. Per the germline V gene, CDR1 is SGHDT and CDR2 is YYEEEE. The CDR3 contains 14 residues. CDR3 bases: TGTGCCAGCAGCTTGGGGGGAAGGATCACTGAAGCTTTCTTT. Protein: CASSLGGRITEAFF.

The chain is built from TRBV7-2 and TRBJ2-7; D uncertain. The germline V and J ends were trimmed by 1 base and 4 bases, with 11 bases remaining between them. The CDR3 has 14 residues. The germline CDR1 and CDR2 sequences are SGHTA and FQGNSA. CDR3 loop: CASSLDGPWYEQYF. The CDR3 nucleotides read TGTGCCAGCAGCTTAGATGGACCGTGGTACGAGCAGTACTTC.

The CDR3 sequence: CASSFTGSGELFF. The DNA of the CDR3 is TGTGCCAGCAGCTTCACAGGGTCCGGGGAGCTGTTTTTT. V usage is TRBV7-3 and J usage is TRBJ2-2, with D perhaps TRBD1 (6 bases). Trimming cost V 3 bases and J 6 bases, with 8 bases left between them. This CDR3 has 13 amino acids. Germline V CDR1 and CDR2: SGHTA, FQGTGA.

The chain joins TRBV11-2 to TRBJ2-3; 7 nucleotides match TRBD2. Germline CDR1 SGHAT, CDR2 FQNNGV. V lost 5 bases and J lost 4; bases outside the gene matches: 0. The CDR3 is made up of 12 amino acids. CDR3 in DNA: TGTGCCAGCAGCCTAGCGGCAGATACGCAGTATTTT. Translation: CASSLAADTQYF.

The chain has TRBV29-1 and TRBJ2-1; 11 bases are shared with TRBD2. Germline CDR1 SQVTM, CDR2 ANQGSEA. V trimming: 7 bases; J trimming: 6 bases; junction bases outside the gene matches: 8. This CDR3 comprises 14 residues. The CDR3 sequence is CSGRGLAELNEQFF. The CDR3 nucleotides read TGCAGCGGCAGGGGACTAGCGGAGCTCAATGAGCAGTTCTTC.

This clone was seen a single time. J is TRBJ1-3 and V is TRBV28, with D possibly TRBD1 on 5 matching bases. Germline CDR1 reads MDHEN; CDR2 reads SYDVKM. The CDR3 runs 15 residues. The V and J ends lost 2 bases and 6 bases respectively, with 14 bases between them. CDR3 in DNA: TGTGCCAGCAGTTTAAACGGGGCAGCAGAAAACACCATATATTTT. Residues: CASSLNGAAENTIYF. Complete variable domain (other parts from reference TRBV28 and TRBJ1-3): DVKVTQSSRYLVKRTGEKVFLECVQDMDHENMFWYRQDPGLGLRLIYFSYDVKMKEKGDIPEGYSVSREKKERFSLILESASTNQTSMYLCASSLNGAAENTIYFGEGSWLTVV.

The gene calls are TRBV18 and TRBJ2-7; a weak D match, TRBD1 (6 bases). This CDR3 comprises 12 residues. The V end lost 6 bases, the J end lost 3 bases, and 9 bases lay between the germline ends. CDR1 is KGHSH and CDR2 is LQKENI in the germline V gene. CDR3: CASSYRDYEQYF. CDR3 DNA sequence: TGTGCCAGCTCTTACAGGGACTACGAGCAGTACTTC.

This clone was recorded only once. The chain couples TRBV14 to TRBJ1-2; D possibly corresponds to TRBD1 (5 bases). The germline V and J ends were trimmed by 0 bases and 7 bases, with 18 bases remaining between them. Germline V gives CDR1 SGHDN, CDR2 FVKESK. This CDR3 comprises 16 residues. The CDR3 nucleotides read TGTGCCAGCAGCCAAGATGTGCCGGGGGATTCGAGTGGCTACACCTTC. This gives the protein CASSQDVPGDSSGYTF.

V usage is TRBV7-9 and J usage is TRBJ2-7; the match to TRBD2 covers 7 bases. Trimming took 5 bases from V and 3 from J; bases not matched to a gene: 10. CDR3 length equals 15 residues. Germline-derived CDR1 and CDR2 are SEHNR and FQNEAQ (reference sequence). The CDR3 sequence: CASSPAGVPRYEQYF. The CDR3 DNA is TGTGCCAGCAGCCCGGCGGGGGTCCCCCGCTACGAGCAGTACTTC.

This chain uses TRBV7-6 with TRBJ2-7, with 11 bases fitting TRBD2. The CDR3 is 13 amino acids. Germline V CDR1 and CDR2: SGHVS, FNYEAQ. Trimming took 1 base from V and 13 from J; bases not matched to a gene: 6. The CDR3 DNA sequence: TGTGCCAGCAGCTTAGAACTAGCGGGAGCCACTTACTTC. This translates into CASSLELAGATYF.

This clone was counted a few times. J is TRBJ1-3 and V is TRBV9; D call uncertain. This CDR3 spans 15 amino acids. Germline loops: CDR1 SGDLS, CDR2 YYNGEE. Between the trimmed V and J ends, which lost 0 bases and 0 bases, there was a span of 7 bases. The CDR3 is CASSVGQNSGNTIYF. For the CDR3, the DNA is TGTGCCAGCAGCGTAGGGCAGAACTCTGGAAACACCATATATTTT.

The J gene is TRBJ1-1, the V gene TRBV27; D unresolved. The germline V gene has CDR1 MNHEY and CDR2 SMNVEV (reference sequence). This CDR3 has 14 amino acids. V gave up 6 bases and J gave up 1 base, with 12 bases separating them. Here the CDR3 DNA reads TGTGCCAGCAGCCTAGAGGAGGGGAACACTGAAGCTTTCTTT. Residues: CASSLEEGNTEAFF.

V gene TRBV27 combines with J gene TRBJ2-5; D ambiguous. The CDR3 sequence is 14 residues long. Trimming left V 3 bases short and J 8 bases short, with 16 bases between. Germline V gene sequence: CDR1 MNHEY, CDR2 SMNVEV (reference sequence). This CDR3 reads CASSLSPPTGTQYF. In nucleotides, the CDR3 is TGTGCCAGCAGTTTGTCCCCTCCCACGGGCACCCAGTACTTC.

V gene TRBV5-6 combines with J gene TRBJ2-7, with 8 bases identical to TRBD1. J was trimmed by 4 bases and V by 0 bases; bases with no gene match: 3. The CDR3 has 14 residues. Germline assignment: CDR1 SGHDT and CDR2 YYEEEE. CDR3 in amino acids: CASSLGTGFYEQYF. CDR3 DNA: TGTGCCAGCAGCTTGGGGACAGGGTTTTACGAGCAGTACTTC.

V usage is TRBV7-2 and J usage is TRBJ2-1; TRBD2 agrees at 13 bases. Trimming at V came to 5 bases and at J to 6 bases, leaving 10 bases not matched to a gene. The CDR3 runs 17 residues. Germline CDR1 reads SGHTA; CDR2 reads FQGNSA. CDR3: CASSLSRLAGGINEQFF. For the CDR3, the DNA is TGTGCCAGCAGCCTCTCGAGACTAGCGGGAGGAATCAATGAGCAGTTCTTC.

This chain joins TRBV29-1 and TRBJ1-1, with 9 bases lining up with TRBD1. The CDR3 is 14 residues long. CDR1 and CDR2 from the germline V gene are SQVTM and ANQGSEA. J gave up 5 bases and V 6 bases, and 10 bases lay outside the gene matches. CDR3 DNA sequence: TGCAGCGTGGCAAGACAGGGGGTCCGGACTGAAGCTTTCTTT. It translates to CSVARQGVRTEAFF.

The CDR3 bases are TGTGCCAGCAGCCTCCGGGATGCATACTACGAGCAGTACTTC. Encoded protein: CASSLRDAYYEQYF. The chain carries TRBV7-9 and TRBJ2-7, with D perhaps matching TRBD2 (5 bases). CDR3 size: 14 residues. V shed 5 bases and J shed 3 bases, with 14 bases lying between them. The V gene's germline CDR1 is SEHNR and CDR2 FQNEAQ (reference sequence).

The chain couples TRBV2 to TRBJ1-2; D remains unclear. The V gene lost 3 bases and the J gene lost 4 bases, with 9 bases spanning the gap. The CDR3 is 13 amino acids. The germline CDR1 and CDR2 sequences are SNHLY and FYNNEI. CDR3 in DNA: TGTGCCAGCAGTGAGGGCGGGATCTATGGCTACACCTTC. It is translated as CASSEGGIYGYTF. The full variable domain, its missing parts supplied by reference TRBV2 and TRBJ1-2, is EPEVTQTPSHQVTQMGQEVILRCVPISNHLYFYWYRQILGQKVEFLVSFYNNEISEKSEIFDDQFSVERPDGSNFTLKIRSTKLEDSAMYFCASSEGGIYGYTFGSGTRLTVV.

V and J are TRBV7-3 and TRBJ2-1; D is undetermined. The CDR3 has 15 residues. Trimming pared 6 bases from V and 0 bases from J, leaving 12 bases between. The germline gives CDR1 SGHTA, CDR2 FQGTGA. The CDR3 sequence: CASSLGSSSYNEQFF. CDR3 nucleotide sequence: TGTGCCAGCAGTCTAGGTAGCAGCTCCTACAATGAGCAGTTCTTC.